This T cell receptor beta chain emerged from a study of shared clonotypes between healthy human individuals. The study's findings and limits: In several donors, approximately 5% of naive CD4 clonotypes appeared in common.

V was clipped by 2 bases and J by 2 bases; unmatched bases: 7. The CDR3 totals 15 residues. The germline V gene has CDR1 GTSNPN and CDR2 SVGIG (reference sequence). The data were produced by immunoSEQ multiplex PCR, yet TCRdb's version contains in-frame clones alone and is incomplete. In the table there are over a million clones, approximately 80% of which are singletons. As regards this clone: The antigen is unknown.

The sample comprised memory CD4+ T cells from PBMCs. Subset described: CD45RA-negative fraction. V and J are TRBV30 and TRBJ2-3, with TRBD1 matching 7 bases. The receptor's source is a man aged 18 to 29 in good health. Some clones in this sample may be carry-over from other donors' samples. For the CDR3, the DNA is TGTGCCTGGAGTTTGACAGGGTCCTTCACAGATACGCAGTATTTT. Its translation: CAWSLTGSFTDTQYF.